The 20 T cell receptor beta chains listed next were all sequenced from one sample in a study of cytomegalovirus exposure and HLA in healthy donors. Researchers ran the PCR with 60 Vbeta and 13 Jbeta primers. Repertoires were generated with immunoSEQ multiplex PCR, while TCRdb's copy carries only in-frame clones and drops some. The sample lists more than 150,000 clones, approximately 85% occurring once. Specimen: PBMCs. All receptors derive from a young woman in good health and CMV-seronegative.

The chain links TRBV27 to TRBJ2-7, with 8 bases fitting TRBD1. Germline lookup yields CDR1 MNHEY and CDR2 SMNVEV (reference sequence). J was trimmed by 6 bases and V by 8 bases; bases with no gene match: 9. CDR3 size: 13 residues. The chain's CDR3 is CASASTGALEQYF. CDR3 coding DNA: TGTGCCAGCGCATCGACAGGGGCCCTCGAGCAGTACTTC.

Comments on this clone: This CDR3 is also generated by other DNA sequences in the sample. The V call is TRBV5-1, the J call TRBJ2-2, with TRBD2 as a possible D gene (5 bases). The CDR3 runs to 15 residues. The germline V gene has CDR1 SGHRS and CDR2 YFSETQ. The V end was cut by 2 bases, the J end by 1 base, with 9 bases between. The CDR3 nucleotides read TGCGCCAGCAGCTTACGAGGGAAGAACACCGGGGAGCTGTTTTTT. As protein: CASSLRGKNTGELFF.

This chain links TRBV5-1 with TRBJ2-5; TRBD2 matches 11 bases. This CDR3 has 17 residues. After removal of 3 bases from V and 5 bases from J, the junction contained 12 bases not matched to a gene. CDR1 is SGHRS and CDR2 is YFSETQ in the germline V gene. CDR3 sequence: CASSSGTSGREGETQYF. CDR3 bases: TGCGCCAGCAGCTCTGGGACTAGCGGACGGGAGGGGGAGACCCAGTACTTC.

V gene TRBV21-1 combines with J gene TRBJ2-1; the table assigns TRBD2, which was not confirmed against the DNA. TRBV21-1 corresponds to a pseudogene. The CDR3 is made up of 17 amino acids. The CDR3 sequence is CASSNLAGAHLYNEQFF. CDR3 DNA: TGTGCCAGCAGCAACTTAGCGGGGGCTCACCTATACAATGAGCAGTTCTTC.

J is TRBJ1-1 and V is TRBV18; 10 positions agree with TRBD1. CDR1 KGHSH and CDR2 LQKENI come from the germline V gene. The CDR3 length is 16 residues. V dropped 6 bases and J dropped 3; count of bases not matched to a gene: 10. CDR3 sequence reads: CASSKETGGLYTEAFF. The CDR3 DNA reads TGTGCCAGCTCTAAGGAGACAGGGGGCCTTTACACTGAAGCTTTCTTT. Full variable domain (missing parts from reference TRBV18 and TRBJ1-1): NAGVMQNPRHLVRRRGQEARLRCSPMKGHSHVYWYRQLPEEGLKFMVYLQKENIIDESGMPKERFSAEFPKEGPSILRIQQVVRGDSAAYFCASSKETGGLYTEAFFGQGTRLTVV.

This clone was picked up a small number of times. The CDR3 spells CASSLVGQGVVGEKLFF. The DNA of the CDR3 is TGTGCCAGCAGTTTAGTGGGGCAGGGGGTCGTAGGTGAAAAACTGTTTTTT. The chain links TRBV28 to TRBJ1-4, with 7 bases fitting TRBD1. The ends lost 2 bases at V and 7 bases at J; junction bases unmatched: 13. The CDR3 totals 17 residues. Germline assignment: CDR1 MDHEN and CDR2 SYDVKM. Using reference TRBV28 and TRBJ1-4 for the parts outside the CDR3, the full variable domain is DVKVTQSSRYLVKRTGEKVFLECVQDMDHENMFWYRQDPGLGLRLIYFSYDVKMKEKGDIPEGYSVSREKKERFSLILESASTNQTSMYLCASSLVGQGVVGEKLFFGSGTQLSVL.

The CDR3 DNA reads TGTGCCAGCAGCCACAGGGAAACGGGTGGCTACACCTTC. This encodes CASSHRETGGYTF. The chain employs TRBV11-2 and TRBJ1-2; D is possibly TRBD1 (6 bases). The CDR3 is made up of 13 amino acids. Germline V gene lookup returns CDR1 SGHAT and CDR2 FQNNGV. Trimming removed 5 bases from V and 7 bases from J, with 14 bases in between.

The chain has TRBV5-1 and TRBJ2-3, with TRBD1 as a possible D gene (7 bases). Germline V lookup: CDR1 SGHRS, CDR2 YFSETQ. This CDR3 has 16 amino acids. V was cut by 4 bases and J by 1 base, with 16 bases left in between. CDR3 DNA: TGCGCCAGCAGCCCGTGGGGCAGGGGGGGCACAGATACGCAGTATTTT. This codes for CASSPWGRGGTDTQYF.

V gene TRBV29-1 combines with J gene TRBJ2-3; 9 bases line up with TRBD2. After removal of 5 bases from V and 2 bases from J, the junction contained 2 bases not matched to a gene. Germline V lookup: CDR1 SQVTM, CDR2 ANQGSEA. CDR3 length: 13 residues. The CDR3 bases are TGCAGCGTTAGCGGGAGGAACACAGATACGCAGTATTTT. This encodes CSVSGRNTDTQYF.

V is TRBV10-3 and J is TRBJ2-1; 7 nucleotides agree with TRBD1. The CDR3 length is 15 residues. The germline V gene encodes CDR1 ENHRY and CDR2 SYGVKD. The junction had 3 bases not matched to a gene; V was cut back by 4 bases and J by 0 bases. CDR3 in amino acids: CAISGTGSSYNEQFF. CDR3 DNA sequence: TGTGCCATCAGTGGGACAGGTAGCTCCTACAATGAGCAGTTCTTC.

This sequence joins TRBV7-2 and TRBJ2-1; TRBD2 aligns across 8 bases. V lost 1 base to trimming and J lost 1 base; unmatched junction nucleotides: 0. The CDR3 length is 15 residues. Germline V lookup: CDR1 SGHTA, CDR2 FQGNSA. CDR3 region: CASSLGGGSYNEQFF. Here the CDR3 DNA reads TGTGCCAGCAGCTTAGGCGGGGGGTCCTACAATGAGCAGTTCTTC.

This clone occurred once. CDR3 loop: CASSFLRTGNSLAPYEQYF. For the CDR3, the DNA is TGTGCCAGCAGCTTTCTTCGGACAGGGAACTCGCTCGCCCCCTACGAGCAGTACTTC. The V gene is TRBV13, the J gene TRBJ2-7, with TRBD1 matching over 8 bases. The V gene end was trimmed by 3 bases and the J gene end by 2 bases; junction bases not matched to a gene: 18. CDR1 is PRHDT, CDR2 FYEKMQ, per germline (reference sequence). This CDR3 has 19 amino acids.

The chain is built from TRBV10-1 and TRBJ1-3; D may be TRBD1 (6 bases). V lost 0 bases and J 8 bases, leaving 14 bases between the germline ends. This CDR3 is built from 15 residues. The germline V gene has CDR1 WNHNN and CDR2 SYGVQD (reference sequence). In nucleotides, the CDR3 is TGCGCCAGCAGTGAGTCGTTGGGGGCTTCGGACACCATATATTTT. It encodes CASSESLGASDTIYF.

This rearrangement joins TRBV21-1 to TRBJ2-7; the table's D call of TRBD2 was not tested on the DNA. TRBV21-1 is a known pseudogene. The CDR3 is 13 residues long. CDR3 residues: CASRRGLYYEQYF. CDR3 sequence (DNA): TGTGCCAGCAGGAGGGGACTTTACTACGAGCAGTACTTC.

Written as DNA, the CDR3 is TGTGCCAGCAGTTTAGTGCCCGAGACCTACGAGCAGTACTTC. Amino acid sequence: CASSLVPETYEQYF. The chain carries TRBV27 and TRBJ2-7, with D uncertain. Germline CDR1 reads MNHEY; CDR2 reads SMNVEV (reference sequence). The CDR3 is made up of 14 amino acids. Trimming took 2 bases from V and 2 from J, leaving 10 bases between them.

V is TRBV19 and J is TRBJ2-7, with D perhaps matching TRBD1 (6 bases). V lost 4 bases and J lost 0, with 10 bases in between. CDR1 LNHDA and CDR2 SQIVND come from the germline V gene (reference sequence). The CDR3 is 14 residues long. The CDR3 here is CASSTGVSSYEQYF. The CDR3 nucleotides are TGTGCCAGTAGTACAGGGGTTAGCTCCTACGAGCAGTACTTC.

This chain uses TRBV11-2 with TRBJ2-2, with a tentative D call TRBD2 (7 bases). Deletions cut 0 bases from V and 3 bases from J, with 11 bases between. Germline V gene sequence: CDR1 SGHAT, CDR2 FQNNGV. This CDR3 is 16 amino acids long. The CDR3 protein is CASSLDRGADTGELFF. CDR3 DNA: TGTGCCAGCAGCTTAGATCGGGGGGCCGACACCGGGGAGCTGTTTTTT.

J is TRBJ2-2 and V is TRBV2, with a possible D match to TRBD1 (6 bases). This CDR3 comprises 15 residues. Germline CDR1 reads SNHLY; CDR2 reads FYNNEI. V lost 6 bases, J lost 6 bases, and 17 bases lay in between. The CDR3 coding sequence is TGTGCCAGCAGCGTACAGGGTGGCATGCCCGGGGAGCTGTTTTTT. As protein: CASSVQGGMPGELFF.

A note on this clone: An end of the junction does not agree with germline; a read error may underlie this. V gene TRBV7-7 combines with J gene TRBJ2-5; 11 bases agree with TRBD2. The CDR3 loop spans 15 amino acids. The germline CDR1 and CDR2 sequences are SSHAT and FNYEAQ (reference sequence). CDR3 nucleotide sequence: TGTGCTAGCAGCTTAGTTCCTAGCGGGAGGGAGACCCAGTACTTC. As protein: CASSLVPSGRETQYF.

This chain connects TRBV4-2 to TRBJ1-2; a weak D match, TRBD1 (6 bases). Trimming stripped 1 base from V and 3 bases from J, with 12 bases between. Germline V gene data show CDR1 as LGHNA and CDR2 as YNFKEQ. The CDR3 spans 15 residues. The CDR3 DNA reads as TGTGCCAGCAGCCAAGTAGGGAAGGGGGACTATGGCTACACCTTC. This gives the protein CASSQVGKGDYGYTF.